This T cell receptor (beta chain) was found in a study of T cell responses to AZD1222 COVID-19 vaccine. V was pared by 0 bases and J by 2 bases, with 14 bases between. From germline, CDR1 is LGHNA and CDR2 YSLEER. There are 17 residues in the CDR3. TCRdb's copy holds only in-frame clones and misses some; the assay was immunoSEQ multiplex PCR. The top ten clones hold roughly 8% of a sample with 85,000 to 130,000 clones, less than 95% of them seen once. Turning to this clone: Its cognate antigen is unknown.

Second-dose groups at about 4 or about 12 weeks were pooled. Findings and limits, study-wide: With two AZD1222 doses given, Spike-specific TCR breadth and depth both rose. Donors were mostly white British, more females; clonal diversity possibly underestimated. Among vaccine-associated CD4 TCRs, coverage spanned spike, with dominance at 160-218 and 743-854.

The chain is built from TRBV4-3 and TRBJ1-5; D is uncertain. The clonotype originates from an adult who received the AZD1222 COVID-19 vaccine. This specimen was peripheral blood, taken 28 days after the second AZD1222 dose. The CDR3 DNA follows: TGCGCCAGCAGCCAAGATTGGAAACAAAGAGGCAATCAGCCCCAGCATTTT. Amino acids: CASSQDWKQRGNQPQHF.